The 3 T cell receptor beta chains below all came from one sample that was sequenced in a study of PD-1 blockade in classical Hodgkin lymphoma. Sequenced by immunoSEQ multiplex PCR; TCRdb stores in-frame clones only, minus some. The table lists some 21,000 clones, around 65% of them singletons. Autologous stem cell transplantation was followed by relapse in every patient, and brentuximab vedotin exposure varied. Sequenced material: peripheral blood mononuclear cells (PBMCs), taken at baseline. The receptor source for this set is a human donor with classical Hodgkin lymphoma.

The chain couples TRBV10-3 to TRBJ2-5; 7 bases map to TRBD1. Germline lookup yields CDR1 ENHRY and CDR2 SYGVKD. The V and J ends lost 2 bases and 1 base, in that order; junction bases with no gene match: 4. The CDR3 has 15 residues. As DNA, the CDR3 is TGTGCCATCAGTGAGGTAGGGGGCGTCCAAGAGACCCAGTACTTC. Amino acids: CAISEVGGVQETQYF.

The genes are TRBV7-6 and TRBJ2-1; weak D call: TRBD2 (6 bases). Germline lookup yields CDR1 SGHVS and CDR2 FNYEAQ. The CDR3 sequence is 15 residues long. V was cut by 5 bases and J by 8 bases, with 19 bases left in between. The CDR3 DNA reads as TGTGCCAGCAGCCCAGTTGTGGAGGGTTCGGATGAGCAGTTCTTC. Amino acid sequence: CASSPVVEGSDEQFF.

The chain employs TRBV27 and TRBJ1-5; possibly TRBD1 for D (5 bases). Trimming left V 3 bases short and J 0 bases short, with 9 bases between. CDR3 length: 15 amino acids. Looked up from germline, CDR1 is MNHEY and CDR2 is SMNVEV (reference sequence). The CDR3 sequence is CASSLTALSNQPQHF. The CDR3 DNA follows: TGTGCCAGCAGTTTGACAGCTCTTAGCAATCAGCCCCAGCATTTT.